This TCR beta chain was retrieved from a study of CD4+ T cells in melanoma. Notes on the study in general: In melanoma, neoantigen-specific CD4+ T cells reportedly differed in differentiation state. A reported correlation linked neoantigen-specific CD4+ T cells to CD8+, macrophage and B cell function.

Worth noting for this clone: Its antigen is unknown.

This CDR3 has 14 residues. The germline V and J ends were trimmed by 6 bases and 12 bases, with 18 bases remaining between them. The germline V gene has CDR1 WSHSY and CDR2 SAAADI. Libraries were prepared by immunoSEQ multiplex PCR; TCRdb keeps only in-frame clonotypes and omits some of them. The sample has fewer than 150,000 clones; nearly 95% are singletons. The TCR sequence derives from a human donor with melanoma. The rearrangement joins TRBV10-2 to TRBJ1-6; D not certain. The CDR3 sequence is CASRDRAGFKPLHF. The DNA for the CDR3 is TGCGCCAGCAGGGACCGGGCAGGCTTTAAACCCCTCCACTTT.